Shown below are 30 T cell receptor beta chains from a single sample sequenced in a study of T cells in Graves' hyperthyroidism and ophthalmopathy. What was amplified from RNA transcripts were TCR beta CDR3 regions. First-round RT-PCR with HTBI primers amplified the TCR CDR3 region. TCRdb used MiXCR to reprocess the multiplex PCR reads, holding one entry per CDR3 protein. The repertoire consists of around 300,000 distinct CDR3 sequences, with around 15% occurring once and the leading ten covering approximately 7.9%. The specimen was blood. The receptor source for this set is a woman aged 40 to 50 with Graves' hyperthyroidism.

This clonotype was counted between two and nine times. This chain links TRBV28 with TRBJ2-7, with D possibly TRBD2 on 5 matching bases. In germline, CDR1 is MDHEN, CDR2 SYDVKM. This CDR3 spans 14 amino acids. Deletions cut 2 bases from V and 5 bases from J, with 13 bases between. CDR3 in amino acids: CASSLRENFHEQYF. The CDR3, as DNA: TGTGCCAGCAGTTTAAGGGAGAATTTCCACGAGCAGTACTTC.

In this sample, this clonotype turned up many times. This sequence joins TRBV20-1 and TRBJ1-2, with 7 bases that match TRBD1. Trimming removed 6 bases from V and 4 bases from J; junction bases left unmatched: 5. CDR3 size: 12 residues. Germline values: CDR1 DFQATT, CDR2 SNEGSKA (reference sequence). This CDR3 is CSAHRGSYGYTF. The CDR3 coding sequence is TGCAGTGCCCACAGGGGCAGCTATGGCTACACCTTC.

This sequence joins TRBV29-1 and TRBJ1-1; tentative D call: TRBD1 (6 bases). The CDR3 extends over 13 amino acids. V was clipped by 7 bases and J by 0 bases, with 12 bases between them. From germline, CDR1 is SQVTM and CDR2 ANQGSEA. The chain's CDR3 is CSAGQHMNTEAFF. In DNA form, the CDR3 reads TGCAGCGCCGGACAGCACATGAACACTGAAGCTTTCTTT.

The sample holds many counts of this clonotype. The chain is built from TRBV5-5 and TRBJ1-1; D gene uncertain. V lost 2 bases and J lost 2, with 7 bases in between. The germline V gene encodes CDR1 SGHKS and CDR2 YYEKEE (reference sequence). The CDR3 has 13 amino acids. This chain's CDR3 is CASSLKYNTEAFF. CDR3 nucleotide sequence: TGTGCCAGCAGCTTAAAATACAACACTGAAGCTTTCTTT.

V is TRBV6-1 and J is TRBJ2-2; D is possibly TRBD2 (6 bases). Looked up from germline, CDR1 is MNHNS and CDR2 is SASEGT. The V and J ends lost 8 bases and 1 base respectively, with 14 bases between them. The length of the CDR3 is 15 residues. CDR3 DNA: TGTGCCAGCGGGGGGATAGTCTGGAACACCGGGGAGCTGTTTTTT. It yields the protein CASGGIVWNTGELFF.

This clonotype came up many times. The genes are TRBV2 and TRBJ2-7; 8 bases fit TRBD2. The V and J ends lost 7 bases and 6 bases, in that order; junction bases with no gene match: 5. Per the germline V gene, CDR1 is SNHLY and CDR2 is FYNNEI. This CDR3 has 12 amino acids. The CDR3 DNA follows: TGTGCCAGCAAGGAAGGACTAGCCGAGCAGTACTTC. Amino acids: CASKEGLAEQYF.

V usage is TRBV25-1 and J usage is TRBJ2-7; 7 bases align to TRBD1. The length of the CDR3 is 15 residues. The junction had 9 bases not matched to a gene; V was cut back by 3 bases and J by 4 bases. Germline CDR1 and CDR2: MGHDK and SYGVNS. The CDR3 bases are TGTGCCAGCAGTGAGACTGGGACAGCGGAGTACGAGCAGTACTTC. It codes for CASSETGTAEYEQYF.

Only a few counts were recorded for this clonotype. The V and J genes are TRBV13 and TRBJ1-1, with 11 bases fitting TRBD1. The germline V gene has CDR1 PRHDT and CDR2 FYEKMQ (reference sequence). The length of the CDR3 is 15 residues. After removal of 5 bases from V and 4 bases from J, the junction contained 6 bases not matched to a gene. The DNA for the CDR3 is TGTGCCAGCAGCGACGGGACAGGGGGTTTCACTGAAGCTTTCTTT. It encodes CASSDGTGGFTEAFF.

The chain links TRBV5-6 to TRBJ2-1; D may be TRBD1 (5 bases). Germline CDR1 reads SGHDT; CDR2 reads YYEEEE. V dropped 4 bases and J dropped 13 bases, with 18 bases sitting between them. This CDR3 is 13 amino acids long. The CDR3 DNA sequence: TGTGCCAGCAGCCTGGGGCGCCAGGGAAGACAGTTCTTC. It encodes CASSLGRQGRQFF.

This clonotype has a count of ten or more. V is TRBV5-8 and J is TRBJ1-2; the D gene is possibly TRBD1 (6 bases). V shed 4 bases and J shed 4 bases, with 11 bases lying between them. Germline V gene lookup returns CDR1 SGHTS and CDR2 YDEGEE. CDR3 length: 13 amino acids. This CDR3 reads CASSRKDSYGYTF. CDR3 bases: TGTGCCAGCAGCCGTAAGGACAGCTATGGCTACACCTTC.

In its sample, this clonotype was seen many times. At one end the junction does not follow the germline gene, possibly because of a read error. The chain combines TRBV6-1 with TRBJ2-5; 9 positions match TRBD2. The CDR3 is 16 amino acids. The V gene's germline CDR1 is MNHNS and CDR2 SASEGT. In DNA form, the CDR3 reads TGTGCCAGCAGGATATTGGCTAGCGGGGCCCAAGGGACCCAGTACTTC. Protein: CASRILASGAQGTQYF.

There are many counts of this clonotype. The chain carries TRBV12-3 or TRBV12-4 and TRBJ2-5; the D is unclear. The CDR3 consists of 13 residues. Trimming took 5 bases from V and 1 from J, leaving 8 bases between them. The CDR3 protein is CASSLRSQETQYF. The CDR3 coding sequence is TGTGCCAGCAGTCTCAGGTCCCAAGAGACCCAGTACTTC.

This clonotype was counted many times. V gene TRBV30 combines with J gene TRBJ1-4; weak D call: TRBD1 (5 bases). The germline gives CDR1 GTSNPN, CDR2 SVGIG (reference sequence). Trimming stripped 3 bases from V and 10 bases from J, with 15 bases between. This CDR3 region has 13 residues. DNA for the CDR3: TGTGCCTGGAGAGACAGTCGGGAGGGAAAACTGTTTTTT. Amino acids: CAWRDSREGKLFF.

The chain combines TRBV10-2 with TRBJ2-7; 7 bases match TRBD2. The CDR3 sequence is 17 residues long. Germline CDR1 WSHSY, CDR2 SAAADI. The ends lost 0 bases at V and 4 bases at J; junction bases unmatched: 12. The CDR3 sequence is CASSESSNLAGAYEQYF. In DNA form, the CDR3 reads TGCGCCAGCAGTGAGTCGAGTAATCTGGCGGGAGCGTACGAGCAGTACTTC.

This clonotype was seen ten or more times. The chain carries TRBV3-1 and TRBJ2-5; D is unresolved. Per germline, CDR1 LGHDT and CDR2 YNNKEL (reference sequence). Trimming took off 3 bases at V and 4 bases at J, with 3 bases between the two ends. The CDR3 is made up of 11 amino acids. The CDR3 sequence is CASSHPETQYF. As DNA, the CDR3 is TGTGCCAGCAGCCATCCAGAGACCCAGTACTTC.

This clonotype was observed many times. This chain links TRBV9 with TRBJ2-3, with TRBD2 matching over 10 bases. The CDR3 is made up of 16 amino acids. CDR1 is SGDLS, CDR2 YYNGEE, per germline. V was pared by 3 bases and J by 1 base, with 5 bases of the junction left unmatched. The CDR3 sequence: CASSEWTSGGTDTQYF. The CDR3 DNA reads as TGTGCCAGCAGCGAGTGGACTAGCGGAGGCACAGATACGCAGTATTTT.

This clonotype showed up many times. The gene calls are TRBV9 and TRBJ1-1; D is unresolved. The CDR3 has 15 amino acids. V was pared by 4 bases and J by 5 bases, with 18 bases between. In germline, CDR1 is SGDLS, CDR2 YYNGEE. The CDR3 spells CASSPWVGEGTEAFF. The DNA of the CDR3 is TGTGCCAGCAGCCCTTGGGTGGGAGAGGGAACTGAAGCTTTCTTT.

This clonotype was seen at least ten times. The chain links TRBV11-2 to TRBJ1-4, with D perhaps TRBD1 (6 bases). Deletions cut 4 bases from V and 7 bases from J, with 22 bases between. This CDR3 has 17 amino acids. Germline CDR1 and CDR2: SGHAT and FQNNGV. CDR3 sequence reads: CASSSGAGQGLGEKLFF. The CDR3 DNA sequence: TGTGCCAGCAGCTCAGGCGCCGGGCAGGGGCTTGGTGAAAAACTGTTTTTT.

The chain employs TRBV4-2 and TRBJ2-2; no definite D call. Trimming removed 2 bases at V and 5 bases at J, with 15 bases between. The CDR3 runs to 16 residues. The V gene's germline CDR1 is LGHNA and CDR2 YNFKEQ. This CDR3 reads CASSQFASVETGELFF. CDR3 sequence (DNA): TGTGCCAGCAGCCAATTCGCGTCGGTGGAGACCGGGGAGCTGTTTTTT.

This clonotype was seen repeatedly, ten times or more. Here the CDR3 reads CASSPRGVDTQYF. The CDR3 DNA sequence: TGTGCCAGCAGTCCCCGGGGTGTCGATACGCAGTATTTT. The rearrangement uses TRBV12-3 or TRBV12-4 and TRBJ2-3; D may be TRBD2 (5 bases). This CDR3 is 13 amino acids long. The V and J ends lost 5 bases and 6 bases respectively, with 12 bases between them.

This clonotype was seen many times. The V and J genes are TRBV14 and TRBJ2-7; D uncertain. The V end lost 0 bases, the J end lost 5 bases, and 11 bases lay between the germline ends. In germline, CDR1 is SGHDN, CDR2 FVKESK. This CDR3 spans 14 amino acids. The CDR3 DNA is TGTGCCAGCAGCCAAGATTTCCTGATCCACGAGCAGTACTTC. It yields the protein CASSQDFLIHEQYF.

This clonotype has at least ten counts. One junction end disagrees with the germline gene, perhaps due to a read error. The chain carries TRBV3-1 and TRBJ2-7; TRBD1 matches 11 bases. This CDR3 has 14 residues. CDR1 is LGHDT, CDR2 YNNKEL, per germline (reference sequence). The DNA of the CDR3 is TGTGTCAGCAGCCAAGGGACAGGGGGCTACGAGCAGTACTTC. Protein sequence: CVSSQGTGGYEQYF.

This clonotype occurred once. The CDR3 spells CASSPAGGGYTF. In DNA form, the CDR3 reads TGTGCCAGTAGTCCGGCAGGCGGGGGCTACACCTTC. The rearrangement links TRBV19 to TRBJ1-2; D remains unclear. V was shortened by 5 bases and J by 8 bases, with 12 bases between the two germline ends. The CDR3 extends over 12 amino acids. The germline CDR1 and CDR2 sequences are LNHDA and SQIVND (reference sequence).

This clonotype was recorded a few times. The gene calls are TRBV29-1 and TRBJ2-3, with D maybe TRBD1 (7 bases). Germline CDR1 is SQVTM and CDR2 is ANQGSEA. The length of the CDR3 is 12 residues. V dropped 3 bases and J dropped 6 bases, with 10 bases sitting between them. Here the CDR3 DNA reads TGCAGCGTTGACAGGGGGAGGGATACGCAGTATTTT. Amino acids: CSVDRGRDTQYF.

The rearrangement links TRBV7-9 to TRBJ2-1; 8 bases fit TRBD1. The CDR3 totals 16 residues. Germline lookup yields CDR1 SEHNR and CDR2 FQNEAQ (reference sequence). Trimming at V came to 5 bases and at J to 5 bases, leaving 11 bases not matched to a gene. The CDR3 DNA is TGTGCCAGCAGCACTTTCCGGGACAGGCTCAACAATGAGCAGTTCTTC. This sequence encodes CASSTFRDRLNNEQFF.

The sample holds many counts of this clonotype. The chain combines TRBV11-2 with TRBJ2-7, with 7 bases identical to TRBD1. The CDR3 covers 13 residues. With 5 bases clipped from V and 3 bases from J, the junction kept 4 bases outside the gene matches. Germline assignment: CDR1 SGHAT and CDR2 FQNNGV. CDR3 nucleotides: TGTGCCAGCAGCCCCGGGACAGACTACGAGCAGTACTTC. Amino acids: CASSPGTDYEQYF.

This clonotype was seen more than once but under ten times. This chain links TRBV24-1 with TRBJ2-5; D unresolved. Germline values: CDR1 KGHDR, CDR2 SFDVKD. The CDR3 runs to 13 residues. V was trimmed by 4 bases and J by 5 bases, leaving 10 bases between them. CDR3 region: CATSDPDGETQYF. As DNA, the CDR3 is TGTGCCACCAGTGACCCGGACGGGGAGACCCAGTACTTC.

This clonotype was counted a few times. J is TRBJ2-3 and V is TRBV7-9; 7 positions agree with TRBD1. The CDR3 runs 15 residues. With V trimmed by 4 bases and J by 1 base, 5 bases remained unmatched. Germline CDR1 and CDR2: SEHNR and FQNEAQ (reference sequence). CDR3 sequence reads: CASSSYRGRTDTQYF. CDR3 DNA sequence: TGTGCCAGCAGCTCGTACAGGGGACGCACAGATACGCAGTATTTT. The full variable domain, in which reference TRBV7-9 and TRBJ2-3 provide the parts outside the CDR3, is DTGVSQNPRHKITKRGQNVTFRCDPISEHNRLYWYRQTLGQGPEFLTYFQNEAQLEKSRLLSDRFSAERPKGSFSTLEIQRTEQGDSAMYLCASSSYRGRTDTQYFGPGTRLTVL.

The chain couples TRBV4-2 to TRBJ1-2; TRBD1 matches 7 bases. V lost 3 bases and J lost 8; bases outside the gene matches: 9. Germline V gene lookup returns CDR1 LGHNA and CDR2 YNFKEQ. This CDR3 is 14 amino acids long. The CDR3 region is CASSQMTGWKGYTF. In nucleotides, the CDR3 is TGTGCCAGCAGCCAGATGACAGGGTGGAAGGGCTACACCTTC.

This clonotype was picked up many times. The chain uses TRBV10-3 and TRBJ2-3, with 10 bases aligning to TRBD2. Germline V gene lookup returns CDR1 ENHRY and CDR2 SYGVKD. J gave up 6 bases and V 4 bases, and 10 bases lay outside the gene matches. This CDR3 region has 16 residues. CDR3 in amino acids: CAISAGTSVQSDTQYF. The CDR3 nucleotides are TGTGCCATCAGTGCCGGGACTAGCGTCCAGAGCGATACGCAGTATTTT.